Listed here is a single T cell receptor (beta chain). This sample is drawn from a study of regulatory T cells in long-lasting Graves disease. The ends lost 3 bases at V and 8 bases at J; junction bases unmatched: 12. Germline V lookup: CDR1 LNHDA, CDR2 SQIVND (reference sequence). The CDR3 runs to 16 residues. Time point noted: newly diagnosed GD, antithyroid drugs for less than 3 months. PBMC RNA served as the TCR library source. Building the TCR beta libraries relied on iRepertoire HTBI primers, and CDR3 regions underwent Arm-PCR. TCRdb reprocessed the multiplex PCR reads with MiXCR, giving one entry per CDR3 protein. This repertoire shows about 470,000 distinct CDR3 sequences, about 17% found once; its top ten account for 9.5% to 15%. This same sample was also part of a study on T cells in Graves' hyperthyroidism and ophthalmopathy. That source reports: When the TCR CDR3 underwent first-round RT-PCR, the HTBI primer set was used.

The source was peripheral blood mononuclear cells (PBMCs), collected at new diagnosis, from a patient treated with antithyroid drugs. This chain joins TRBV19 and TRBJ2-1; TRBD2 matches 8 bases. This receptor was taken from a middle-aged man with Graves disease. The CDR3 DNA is TGTGCCAGTAGTATCCCATCCGGGACTAGGGTCTATGAGCAGTTCTTC. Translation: CASSIPSGTRVYEQFF.